This TCR beta chain was captured in a study of PD-L1 blockade in urothelial cancer. The wider study: Most patients, twenty-five of 29, were males with bladder-origin cancer.

Stated time point: peripheral blood 6 weeks after treatment start. Profiled with immunoSEQ multiplex PCR; TCRdb holds only in-frame clones, not every one. The sample lists some 40,000 clones; around four fifths were seen once. The sequence was obtained from a man in his forties with urothelial cancer. The material was PBMCs, obtained around atezolizumab (anti-PD-L1) treatment.

The DNA for the CDR3 is TGTGCCAGCAGCAGGAGCTACTACGAGCAGTACTTC. Translation gives CASSRSYYEQYF. The rearrangement uses TRBV7-9 and TRBJ2-7; D is ambiguous. The CDR3 totals 12 residues. V lost 5 bases and J lost 3, with 8 bases in between. Germline CDR1 reads SEHNR; CDR2 reads FQNEAQ (reference sequence).